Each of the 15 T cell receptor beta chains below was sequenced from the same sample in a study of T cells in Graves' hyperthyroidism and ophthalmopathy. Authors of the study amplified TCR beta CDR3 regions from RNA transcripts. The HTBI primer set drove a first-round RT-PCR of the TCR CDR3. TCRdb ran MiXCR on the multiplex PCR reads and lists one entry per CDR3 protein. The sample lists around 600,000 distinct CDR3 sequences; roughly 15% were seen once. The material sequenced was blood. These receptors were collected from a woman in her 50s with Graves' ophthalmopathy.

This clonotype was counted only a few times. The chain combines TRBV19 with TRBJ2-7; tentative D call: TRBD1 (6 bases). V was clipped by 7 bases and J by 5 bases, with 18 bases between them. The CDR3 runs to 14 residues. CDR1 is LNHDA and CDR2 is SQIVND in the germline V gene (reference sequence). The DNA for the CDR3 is TGTGCCAGTACCCTAGCCGGGACATCCGACGAGCAGTACTTC. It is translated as CASTLAGTSDEQYF.

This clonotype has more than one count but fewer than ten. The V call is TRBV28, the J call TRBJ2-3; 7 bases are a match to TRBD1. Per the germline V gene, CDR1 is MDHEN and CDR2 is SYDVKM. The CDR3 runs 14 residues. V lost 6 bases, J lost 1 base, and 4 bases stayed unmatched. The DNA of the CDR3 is TGTGCCAGCAGACTCACAGGGGGCACAGATACGCAGTATTTT. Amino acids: CASRLTGGTDTQYF.

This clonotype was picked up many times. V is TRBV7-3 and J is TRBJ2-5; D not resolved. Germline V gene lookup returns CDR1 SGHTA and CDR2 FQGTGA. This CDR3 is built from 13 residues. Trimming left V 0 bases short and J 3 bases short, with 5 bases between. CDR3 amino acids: CASSLTKEETQYF. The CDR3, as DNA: TGTGCCAGCAGCTTAACGAAAGAAGAGACCCAGTACTTC. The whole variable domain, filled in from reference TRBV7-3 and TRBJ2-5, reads GAGVSQTPSNKVTEKGKYVELRCDPISGHTALYWYRQSLGQGPEFLIYFQGTGAADDSGLPNDRFFAVRPEGSVSTLKIQRTERGDSAVYLCASSLTKEETQYFGPGTRLLVL.

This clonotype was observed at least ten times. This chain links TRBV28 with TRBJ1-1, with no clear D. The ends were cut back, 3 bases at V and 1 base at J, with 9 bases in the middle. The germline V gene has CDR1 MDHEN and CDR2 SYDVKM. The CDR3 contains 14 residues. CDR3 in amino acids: CASSFLQQNTEAFF. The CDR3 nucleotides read TGTGCCAGCAGTTTCTTACAGCAGAACACTGAAGCTTTCTTT.

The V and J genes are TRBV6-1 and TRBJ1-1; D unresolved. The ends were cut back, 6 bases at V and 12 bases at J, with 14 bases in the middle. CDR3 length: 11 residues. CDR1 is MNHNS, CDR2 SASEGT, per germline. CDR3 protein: CASRDGDGSFF. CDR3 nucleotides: TGTGCCAGCAGGGACGGAGACGGTTCTTTCTTT.

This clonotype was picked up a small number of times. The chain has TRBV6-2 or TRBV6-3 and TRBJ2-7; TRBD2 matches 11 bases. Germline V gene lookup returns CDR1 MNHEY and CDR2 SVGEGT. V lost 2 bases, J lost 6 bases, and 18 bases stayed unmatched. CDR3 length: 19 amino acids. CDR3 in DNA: TGTGCCAGCAGTTACGGATTACCAAGCCCTACTAGCGGGAGCTCCGAGCAGTACTTC. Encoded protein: CASSYGLPSPTSGSSEQYF.

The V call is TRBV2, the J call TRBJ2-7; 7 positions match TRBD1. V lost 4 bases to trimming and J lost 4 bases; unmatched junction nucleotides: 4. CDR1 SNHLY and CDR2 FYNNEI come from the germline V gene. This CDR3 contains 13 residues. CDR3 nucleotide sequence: TGTGCCAGCAGTGGGACAGGTCAATACGAGCAGTACTTC. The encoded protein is CASSGTGQYEQYF. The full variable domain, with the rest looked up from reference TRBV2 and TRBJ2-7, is EPEVTQTPSHQVTQMGQEVILRCVPISNHLYFYWYRQILGQKVEFLVSFYNNEISEKSEIFDDQFSVERPDGSNFTLKIRSTKLEDSAMYFCASSGTGQYEQYFGPGTRLTVT.

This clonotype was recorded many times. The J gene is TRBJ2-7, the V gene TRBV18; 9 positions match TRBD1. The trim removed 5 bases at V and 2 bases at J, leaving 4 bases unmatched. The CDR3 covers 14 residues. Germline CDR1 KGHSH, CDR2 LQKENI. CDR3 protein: CASSSQGATYEQYF. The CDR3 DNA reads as TGTGCCAGCTCATCACAGGGGGCAACCTACGAGCAGTACTTC.

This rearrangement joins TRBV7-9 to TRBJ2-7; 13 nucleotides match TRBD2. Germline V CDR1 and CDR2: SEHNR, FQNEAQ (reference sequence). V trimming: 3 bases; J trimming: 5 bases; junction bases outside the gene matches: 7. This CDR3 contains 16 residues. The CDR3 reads CASSLRTSGSIDEQYF. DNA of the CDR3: TGTGCCAGCAGCTTGCGGACTAGCGGGAGTATCGACGAGCAGTACTTC.

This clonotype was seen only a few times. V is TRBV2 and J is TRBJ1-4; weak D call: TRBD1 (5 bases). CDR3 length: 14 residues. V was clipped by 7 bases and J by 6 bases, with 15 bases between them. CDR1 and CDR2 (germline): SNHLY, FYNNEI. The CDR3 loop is CASKIREGHEKLFF. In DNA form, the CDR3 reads TGTGCCAGCAAGATCAGGGAAGGTCATGAAAAACTGTTTTTT.

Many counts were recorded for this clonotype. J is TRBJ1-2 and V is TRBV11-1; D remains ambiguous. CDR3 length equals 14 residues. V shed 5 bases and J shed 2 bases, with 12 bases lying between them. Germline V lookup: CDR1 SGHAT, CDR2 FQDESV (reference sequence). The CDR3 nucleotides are TGTGCCAGCAGCCCCGTCAGGAGAAACTATGGCTACACCTTC. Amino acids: CASSPVRRNYGYTF.

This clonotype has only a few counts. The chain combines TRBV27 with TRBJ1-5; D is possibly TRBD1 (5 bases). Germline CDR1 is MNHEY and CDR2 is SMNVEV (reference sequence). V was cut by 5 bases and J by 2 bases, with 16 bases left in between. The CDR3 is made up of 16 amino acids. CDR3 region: CASSPGGAWGNQPQHF. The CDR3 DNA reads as TGTGCCAGCAGTCCAGGAGGGGCGTGGGGCAATCAGCCCCAGCATTTT.

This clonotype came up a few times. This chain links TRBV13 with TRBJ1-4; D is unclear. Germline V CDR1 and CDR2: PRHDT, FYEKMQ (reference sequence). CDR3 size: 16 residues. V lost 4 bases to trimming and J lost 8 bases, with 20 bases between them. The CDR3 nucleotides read TGTGCCAGCAGCTCCTCCGAAGTAATCTCTCGGGAAAAACTGTTTTTT. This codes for CASSSSEVISREKLFF.

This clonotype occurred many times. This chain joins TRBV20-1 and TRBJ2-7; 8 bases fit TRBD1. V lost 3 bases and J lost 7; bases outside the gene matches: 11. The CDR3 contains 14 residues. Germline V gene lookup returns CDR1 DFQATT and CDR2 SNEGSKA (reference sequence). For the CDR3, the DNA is TGCAGTGCTAGTCGTGGGACAGGTGTTTTAGAGCAGTACTTC. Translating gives CSASRGTGVLEQYF.

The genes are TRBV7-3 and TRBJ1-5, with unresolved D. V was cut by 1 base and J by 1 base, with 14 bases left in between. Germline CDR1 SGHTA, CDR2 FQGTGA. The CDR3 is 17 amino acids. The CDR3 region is CASSLRYYARSNQPQHF. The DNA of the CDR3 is TGTGCCAGCAGCTTAAGGTACTACGCCCGGAGCAATCAGCCCCAGCATTTT.